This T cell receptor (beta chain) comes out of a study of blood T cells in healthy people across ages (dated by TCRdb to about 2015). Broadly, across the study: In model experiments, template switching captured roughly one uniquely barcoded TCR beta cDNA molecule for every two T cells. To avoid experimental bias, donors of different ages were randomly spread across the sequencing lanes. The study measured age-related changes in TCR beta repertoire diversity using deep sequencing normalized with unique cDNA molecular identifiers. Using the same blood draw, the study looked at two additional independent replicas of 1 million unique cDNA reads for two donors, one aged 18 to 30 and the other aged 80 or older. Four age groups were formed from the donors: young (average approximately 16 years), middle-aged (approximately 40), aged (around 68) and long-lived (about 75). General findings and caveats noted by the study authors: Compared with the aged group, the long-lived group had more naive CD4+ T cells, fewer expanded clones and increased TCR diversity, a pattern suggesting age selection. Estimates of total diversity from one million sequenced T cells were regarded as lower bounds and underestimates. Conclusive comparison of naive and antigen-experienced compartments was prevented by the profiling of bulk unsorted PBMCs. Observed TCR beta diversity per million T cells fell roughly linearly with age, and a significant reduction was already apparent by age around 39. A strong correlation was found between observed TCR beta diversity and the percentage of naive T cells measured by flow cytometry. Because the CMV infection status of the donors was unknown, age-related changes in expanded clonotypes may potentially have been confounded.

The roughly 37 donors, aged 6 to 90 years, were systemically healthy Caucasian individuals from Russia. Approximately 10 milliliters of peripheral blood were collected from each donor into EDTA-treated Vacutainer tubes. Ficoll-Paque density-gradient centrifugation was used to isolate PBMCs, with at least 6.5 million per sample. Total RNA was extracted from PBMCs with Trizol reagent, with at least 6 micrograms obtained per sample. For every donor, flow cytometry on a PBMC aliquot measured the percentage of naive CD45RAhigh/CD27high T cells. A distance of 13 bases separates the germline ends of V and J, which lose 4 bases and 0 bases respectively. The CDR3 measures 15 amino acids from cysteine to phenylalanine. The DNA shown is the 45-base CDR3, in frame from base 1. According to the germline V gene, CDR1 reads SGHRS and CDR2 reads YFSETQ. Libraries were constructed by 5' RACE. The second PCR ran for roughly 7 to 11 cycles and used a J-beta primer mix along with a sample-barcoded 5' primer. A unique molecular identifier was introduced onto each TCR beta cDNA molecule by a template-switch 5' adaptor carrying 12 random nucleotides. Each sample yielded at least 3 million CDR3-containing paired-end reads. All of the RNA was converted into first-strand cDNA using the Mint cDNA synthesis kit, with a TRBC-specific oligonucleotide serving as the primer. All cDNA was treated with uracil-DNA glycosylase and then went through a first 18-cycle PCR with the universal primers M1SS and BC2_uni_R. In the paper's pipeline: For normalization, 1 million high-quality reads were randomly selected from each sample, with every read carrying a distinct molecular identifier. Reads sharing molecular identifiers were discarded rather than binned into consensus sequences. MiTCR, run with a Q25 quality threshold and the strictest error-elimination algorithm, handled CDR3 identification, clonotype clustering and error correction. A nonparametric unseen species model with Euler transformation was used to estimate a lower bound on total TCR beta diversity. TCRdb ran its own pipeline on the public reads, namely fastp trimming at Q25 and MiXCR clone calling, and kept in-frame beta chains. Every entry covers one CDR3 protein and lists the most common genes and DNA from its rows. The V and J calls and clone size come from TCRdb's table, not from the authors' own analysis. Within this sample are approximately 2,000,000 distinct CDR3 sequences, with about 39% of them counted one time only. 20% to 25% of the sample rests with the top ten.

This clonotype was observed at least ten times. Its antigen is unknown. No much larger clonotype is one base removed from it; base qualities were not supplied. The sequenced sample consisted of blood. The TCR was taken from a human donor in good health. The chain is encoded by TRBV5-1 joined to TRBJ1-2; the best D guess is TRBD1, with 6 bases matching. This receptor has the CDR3 CASSPRTDTNYGYTF. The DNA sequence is TGCGCCAGCAGCCCAAGGACAGATACTAACTATGGCTACACCTTC.